This TCR beta chain was sequenced during a study of vaccination and CD4 T cells after COVID-19. Concerning this clonotype: What it recognizes is unknown.

Treatment: roughly 11-day PBMC culture with coronavirus spike peptide pools or control peptides (ViraFEST assay). Researchers collected the unexposed donor's CD4+ T cells before the COVID-19 pandemic (2011-2018). Antigen-specific T cells were expanded with peptide pools by ViraFEST, and TCRs were then sequenced. Cultured CD4+ T-cell DNA underwent Oncomine TCR Beta short-read sequencing. TCRdb itself ran the PCR reads through MiXCR, one entry per CDR3 protein. Counted here are some 7,700 distinct CDR3 sequences, around 48% occurring once; the ten biggest clones make up approximately 30%. Germline CDR1 and CDR2: LNHDA and SQIVND (reference sequence). Trimming took off 4 bases at V and 4 bases at J, with 13 bases between the two ends. The CDR3 loop spans 14 amino acids.

The rearrangement joins TRBV19 to TRBJ1-1; D is possibly TRBD1 (6 bases). Sequencing was carried out using CD4+ T cells from blood, cultured in vitro. This receptor was obtained from a human donor in good health. The CDR3 loop reads CASSNPGQSTEAFF. CDR3 DNA: TGTGCCAGTAGTAACCCCGGACAGTCCACTGAAGCTTTCTTT.